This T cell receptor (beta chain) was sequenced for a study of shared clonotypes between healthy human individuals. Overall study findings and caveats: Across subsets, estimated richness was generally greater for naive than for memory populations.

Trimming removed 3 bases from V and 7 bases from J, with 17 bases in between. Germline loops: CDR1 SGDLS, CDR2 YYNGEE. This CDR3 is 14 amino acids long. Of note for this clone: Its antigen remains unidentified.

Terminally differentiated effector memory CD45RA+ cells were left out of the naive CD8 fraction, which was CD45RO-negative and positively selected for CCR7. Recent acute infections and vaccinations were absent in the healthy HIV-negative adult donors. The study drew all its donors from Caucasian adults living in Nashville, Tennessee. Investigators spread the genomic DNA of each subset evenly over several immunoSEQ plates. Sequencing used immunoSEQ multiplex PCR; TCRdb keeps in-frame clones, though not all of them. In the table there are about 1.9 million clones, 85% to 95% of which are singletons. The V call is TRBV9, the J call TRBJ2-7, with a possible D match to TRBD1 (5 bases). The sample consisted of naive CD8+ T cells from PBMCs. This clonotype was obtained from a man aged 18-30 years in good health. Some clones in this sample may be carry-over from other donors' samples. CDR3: CASSAGGAVGEQYF. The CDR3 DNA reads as TGTGCCAGCAGCGCGGGTGGGGCGGTCGGGGAGCAGTACTTC.